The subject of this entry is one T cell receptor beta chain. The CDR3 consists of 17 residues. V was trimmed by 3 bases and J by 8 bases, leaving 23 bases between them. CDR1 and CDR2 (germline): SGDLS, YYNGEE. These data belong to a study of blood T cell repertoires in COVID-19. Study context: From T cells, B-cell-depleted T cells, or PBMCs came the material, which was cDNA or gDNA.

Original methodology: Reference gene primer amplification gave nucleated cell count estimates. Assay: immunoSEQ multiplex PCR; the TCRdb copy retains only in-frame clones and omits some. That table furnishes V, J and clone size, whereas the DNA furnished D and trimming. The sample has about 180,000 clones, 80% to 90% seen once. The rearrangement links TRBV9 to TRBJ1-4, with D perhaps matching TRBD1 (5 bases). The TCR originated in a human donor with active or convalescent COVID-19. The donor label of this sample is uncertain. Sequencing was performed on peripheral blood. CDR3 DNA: TGTGCCAGCAGCGGAGGAGGGGCGCAGGTAAAAGGCGAAAAACTGTTTTTT. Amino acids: CASSGGGAQVKGEKLFF.